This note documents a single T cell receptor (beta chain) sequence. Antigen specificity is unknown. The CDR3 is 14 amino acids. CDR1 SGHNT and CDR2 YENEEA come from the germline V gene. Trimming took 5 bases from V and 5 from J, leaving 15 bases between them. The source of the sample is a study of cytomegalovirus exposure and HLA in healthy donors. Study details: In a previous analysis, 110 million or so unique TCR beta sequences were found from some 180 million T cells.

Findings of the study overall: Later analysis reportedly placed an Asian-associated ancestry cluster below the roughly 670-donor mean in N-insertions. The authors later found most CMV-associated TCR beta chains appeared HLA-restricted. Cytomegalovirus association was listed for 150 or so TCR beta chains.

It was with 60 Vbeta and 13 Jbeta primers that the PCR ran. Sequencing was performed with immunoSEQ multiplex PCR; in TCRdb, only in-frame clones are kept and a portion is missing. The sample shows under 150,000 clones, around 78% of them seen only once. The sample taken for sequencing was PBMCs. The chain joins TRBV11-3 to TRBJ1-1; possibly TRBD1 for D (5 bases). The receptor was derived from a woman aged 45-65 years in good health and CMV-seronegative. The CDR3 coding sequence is TGTGCCAGCAGCGGAACCCGCGGGGGAACTGAAGCTTTCTTT. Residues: CASSGTRGGTEAFF.